Detailed here is one T cell receptor beta chain. J lost 5 bases, V lost 10 bases, and 5 bases had no gene match. The CDR3 has 13 amino acids. Germline V gene lookup returns CDR1 MNHEY and CDR2 SVGAGI. The record originates from a study of blood T cell repertoires in COVID-19. As originally analysed: Amplified reference gene primers provided the basis for estimating nucleated cell counts. Assay used: immunoSEQ multiplex PCR; TCRdb lists only in-frame clones, some missing. For V, J and clone size, that table is used; D and trimming come from the DNA. The table shows about 140,000 clones, with approximately 84% occurring only once. Participant-given clinical history determined each cohort assignment. It was within 2 weeks before study entry that exposed participants met a COVID-19 case.

The receptor was derived from a woman aged 18-29 years who had been exposed to COVID-19. The chain couples TRBV6-5 to TRBJ1-6; TRBD1 agrees at 7 bases. Sequenced input: PBMCs or T cells enriched from blood (not recorded which). The CDR3 region has the DNA TGTGCCACCGGGACAGATCATAATTCACCCCTCCACTTT. Its translation is CATGTDHNSPLHF.